The 26 T cell receptor beta chains below all came from one sample that was sequenced in a study of shared clonotypes between healthy human individuals. Profiling relied on immunoSEQ multiplex PCR, and the TCRdb table lists in-frame clones only, not all of them. The sample includes 2 million to 2.5 million clones, more than 85% of them seen just once. The sample was naive CD4+ T cells from PBMCs. Subset of the sample: CD45RA+ positively selected. These receptors all stem from a man aged 18 to 35 in good health. Some clones in this sample may be carry-over from other donors' samples.

This rearrangement joins TRBV7-6 to TRBJ1-2; possibly TRBD1 for D (6 bases). The CDR3 consists of 16 residues. The germline CDR1 and CDR2 sequences are SGHVS and FNYEAQ. Trimming stripped 0 bases from V and 3 bases from J, with 14 bases between. The CDR3 DNA follows: TGTGCCAGCAGCTTAGCCGGGCAGGGGTCGTACTATGGCTACACCTTC. This translates into CASSLAGQGSYYGYTF.

In its sample, this clone was seen once. The chain joins TRBV9 to TRBJ2-3, with D possibly being TRBD1 (6 bases). From germline, CDR1 is SGDLS and CDR2 YYNGEE. This CDR3 is 15 amino acids long. V dropped 2 bases and J dropped 0 bases, with 10 bases sitting between them. This CDR3 reads CASSVGQYSTDTQYF. The CDR3 DNA is TGTGCCAGCAGCGTCGGACAGTATAGCACAGATACGCAGTATTTT.

This clone was detected only once. The same CDR3 can be traced to other DNA sequences in this sample. The chain joins TRBV30 to TRBJ1-5; D perhaps matches TRBD1 (5 bases). This CDR3 contains 14 residues. Trimming removed 3 bases at V and 6 bases at J, with 15 bases between. The germline V gene has CDR1 GTSNPN and CDR2 SVGIG (reference sequence). CDR3 in amino acids: CAWSLGQGRQPQHF. DNA for the CDR3: TGTGCCTGGAGCCTAGGTCAGGGACGTCAGCCCCAGCATTTT.

V gene TRBV21-1 combines with J gene TRBJ1-5. TRBV21-1 is termed a pseudogene. The CDR3 contains 18 residues. CDR3 residues: CASSASQGGAGPDQPQHF. DNA of the CDR3: TGTGCCAGCAGCGCTTCCCAGGGGGGGGCTGGGCCGGATCAGCCCCAGCATTTT.

The V and J genes are TRBV5-4 and TRBJ2-1; D is perhaps TRBD1 or TRBD2 (6 bases each). This CDR3 spans 15 amino acids. Germline values: CDR1 SGHNT, CDR2 YYREEE (reference sequence). The V and J ends lost 2 bases and 5 bases respectively, with 14 bases between them. CDR3 sequence (DNA): TGTGCCAGCAGCTTCCGGGCCGGGGGCAACAATGAGCAGTTCTTC. It yields the protein CASSFRAGGNNEQFF.

V is TRBV2 and J is TRBJ1-3; perhaps TRBD1 as D (5 bases). CDR1 is SNHLY and CDR2 is FYNNEI in the germline V gene. Trimming stripped 3 bases from V and 6 bases from J, with 12 bases between. This CDR3 is 14 amino acids long. The CDR3 DNA is TGTGCCAGCAGTGAGGGAGGGGTTGTAAACACCATATATTTT. Residues: CASSEGGVVNTIYF.

V is TRBV4-1 and J is TRBJ2-3; D not resolved. The CDR3 covers 15 residues. V gave up 2 bases and J gave up 5 bases, with 14 bases separating them. From germline, CDR1 is MGHRA and CDR2 YSYEKL. The DNA of the CDR3 is TGCGCCAGCAGCCAAACACCGACCAATTTAGATACGCAGTATTTT. Its translation: CASSQTPTNLDTQYF.

This clone appeared a single time. J is TRBJ1-4 and V is TRBV23-1; 7 bases map to TRBD1. TRBV23-1 is designated an ORF whose function remains uncertain. Trimming took 2 bases from V and 0 from J; bases not matched to a gene: 9. This CDR3 has 18 amino acids. CDR3: CASSQHTGEGATNEKLFF. The CDR3 nucleotides read TGCGCCAGCAGTCAACACACAGGGGAAGGGGCAACTAATGAAAAACTGTTTTTT.

The CDR3: CASSRDGGTGYGYTF. CDR3 sequence (DNA): TGCGCCAGCAGCCGGGACGGGGGAACGGGTTATGGCTACACCTTC. The chain has TRBV5-1 and TRBJ1-2, with D tentatively TRBD1 (5 bases). This CDR3 has 15 residues. Germline V gives CDR1 SGHRS, CDR2 YFSETQ. The germline V and J ends were trimmed by 4 bases and 5 bases, with 18 bases remaining between them.

The V call is TRBV2, the J call TRBJ2-1; weak D call: TRBD2 (5 bases). Trimming stripped 6 bases from V and 7 bases from J, with 10 bases between. The CDR3 covers 12 residues. Germline loops: CDR1 SNHLY, CDR2 FYNNEI. CDR3 sequence reads: CASSQSGNEQFF. As DNA, the CDR3 is TGTGCCAGCAGCCAGTCGGGGAATGAGCAGTTCTTC.

The chain recombines TRBV15 with TRBJ1-2, with D possibly TRBD1 on 5 matching bases. Germline V lookup: CDR1 LNHNV, CDR2 YYDKDF (reference sequence). With 3 bases removed from V and 4 bases from J, the gap between germline ends came to 9 bases. The length of the CDR3 is 13 residues. CDR3 bases: TGTGCCACCAGCAGGGGGGAAGTCTATGGCTACACCTTC. Translating it yields CATSRGEVYGYTF. Full variable domain (rest looked up from reference TRBV15 and TRBJ1-2): DAMVIQNPRYQVTQFGKPVTLSCSQTLNHNVMYWYQQKSSQAPKLLFHYYDKDFNNEADTPDNFQSRRPNTSFCFLDIRSPGLGDTAMYLCATSRGEVYGYTFGSGTRLTVV.

This rearrangement joins TRBV5-1 to TRBJ2-5; 8 bases fit TRBD2. Germline lookup yields CDR1 SGHRS and CDR2 YFSETQ. J lost 2 bases, V lost 4 bases, and 10 bases had no gene match. This CDR3 region has 16 residues. DNA of the CDR3: TGCGCCAGCAGCCCGGTAGGGACTAGGATTCAAGAGACCCAGTACTTC. It encodes CASSPVGTRIQETQYF.

The chain employs TRBV5-1 and TRBJ2-7; 9 bases align to TRBD1. Unmatched junction bases numbered 8, after V lost 2 bases and J lost 2 bases. Germline V lookup: CDR1 SGHRS, CDR2 YFSETQ. The CDR3 consists of 16 residues. Here the CDR3 reads CASSLIPGQGAYEQYF. The CDR3 region has the DNA TGCGCCAGCAGCTTAATCCCGGGACAGGGCGCCTACGAGCAGTACTTC.

This chain links TRBV23-1 with TRBJ1-5, with D tentatively TRBD1 (6 bases). Being an ORF, TRBV23-1 has a function that is uncertain. The length of the CDR3 is 14 residues. The V gene lost 6 bases and the J gene lost 9 bases, with 18 bases spanning the gap. The CDR3 spells CASSPNRDLRPQHF. CDR3 coding DNA: TGCGCCAGCAGCCCCAACAGGGACCTGAGGCCCCAGCATTTT.

A word on this clone: Other DNA sequences in this specimen translate into the identical CDR3. The chain has TRBV28 and TRBJ2-7, with 9 nucleotides matching TRBD2. CDR1 and CDR2 from the germline V gene are MDHEN and SYDVKM. V shed 5 bases, J shed 5 bases, and the junction held 1 base outside the gene matches. This CDR3 is 12 amino acids long. The CDR3 DNA reads as TGTGCCAGCAGTCTAGCGGGAAACGAGCAGTACTTC. Amino acid sequence: CASSLAGNEQYF.

V usage is TRBV2 and J usage is TRBJ2-3; perhaps TRBD2 as D (6 bases). CDR1 is SNHLY, CDR2 FYNNEI, per germline. This CDR3 contains 14 residues. The V end lost 10 bases, the J end lost 6 bases, and 20 bases lay between the germline ends. The CDR3 here is CATQTRTTADTQYF. The CDR3 coding sequence is TGTGCCACTCAGACTAGGACCACCGCGGATACGCAGTATTTT.

This chain links TRBV6-5 with TRBJ2-3; D remains ambiguous. V lost 2 bases and J lost 2, with 14 bases in between. Germline assignment: CDR1 MNHEY and CDR2 SVGAGI. This CDR3 spans 16 amino acids. The CDR3 reads CASSYRGPAPTDTQYF. The CDR3 nucleotides read TGTGCCAGCAGTTACAGAGGTCCTGCCCCCACAGATACGCAGTATTTT.

The V call is TRBV5-1, the J call TRBJ2-3, with D possibly being TRBD2 (5 bases). This CDR3 has 14 residues. The V end was cut by 4 bases, the J end by 2 bases, with 11 bases between. Germline V gene lookup returns CDR1 SGHRS and CDR2 YFSETQ. CDR3 nucleotide sequence: TGCGCCAGCAGCCCCGGGGATTACACAGATACGCAGTATTTT. This codes for CASSPGDYTDTQYF.

This clone was seen a single time. This chain uses TRBV28 with TRBJ2-7, with a possible D match to TRBD1 (6 bases). The CDR3 totals 15 residues. Germline assignment: CDR1 MDHEN and CDR2 SYDVKM. V was pared by 6 bases and J by 1 base, with 16 bases between. CDR3 in DNA: TGTGCCAGCAGGAAGCTCAGGGGCAGGTCCTACGAGCAGTACTTC. This sequence encodes CASRKLRGRSYEQYF.

This clone has only one observation. The CDR3 nucleotides are TGCGCCAGCAGCGAGGGCAGTGAAGCCGCAAACTATGGCTACACCTTC. Its protein product is CASSEGSEAANYGYTF. The V and J genes are TRBV5-1 and TRBJ1-2; no clear D. The CDR3 sequence is 16 residues long. CDR1 is SGHRS, CDR2 YFSETQ, per germline. Trimming pared 4 bases from V and 2 bases from J, leaving 18 bases between.

V gene TRBV2 combines with J gene TRBJ1-2; 11 positions match TRBD1. Trimming removed 2 bases from V and 4 bases from J; junction bases left unmatched: 6. The CDR3 is 16 amino acids. The germline gives CDR1 SNHLY, CDR2 FYNNEI. The CDR3 bases are TGTGCCAGCAGTGAACGGCCGGGACAGGGGGTCTATGGCTACACCTTC. Its protein is CASSERPGQGVYGYTF.

This chain links TRBV7-2 with TRBJ2-1; 14 bases match TRBD2. J gave up 7 bases and V 5 bases, and 7 bases lay outside the gene matches. CDR3 length: 16 amino acids. Germline V gene lookup returns CDR1 SGHTA and CDR2 FQGNSA. CDR3 residues: CASSTGLAGGRNEQFF. The CDR3 DNA reads TGTGCCAGCAGCACAGGACTAGCGGGAGGCCGGAATGAGCAGTTCTTC.

The chain carries TRBV19 and TRBJ2-5; D remains unclear. The ends were cut back, 6 bases at V and 5 bases at J, with 13 bases in the middle. CDR3 length: 13 residues. Per the germline V gene, CDR1 is LNHDA and CDR2 is SQIVND (reference sequence). The CDR3 DNA reads as TGTGCCAGTAGGGATTTAGGGCGGGAGACCCAGTACTTC. It encodes CASRDLGRETQYF.

The chain combines TRBV6-1 with TRBJ1-5; tentative D call: TRBD1 (6 bases). Trimming shortened V by 2 bases and J by 9 bases, and 14 bases separated the two germline ends. Per germline, CDR1 MNHNS and CDR2 SASEGT. This CDR3 has 14 residues. The CDR3 region is CASSELHREGPQHF. The CDR3 nucleotides are TGTGCCAGCAGTGAACTCCACAGGGAAGGGCCCCAGCATTTT.

The V call is TRBV4-1, the J call TRBJ2-5; D gene ambiguous. Germline V CDR1 and CDR2: MGHRA, YSYEKL. V was shortened by 3 bases and J by 1 base, with 6 bases between the two germline ends. This CDR3 spans 13 amino acids. This CDR3 is CASSHPPQETQYF. The CDR3 nucleotides read TGCGCCAGCAGCCATCCGCCCCAAGAGACCCAGTACTTC.

The gene calls are TRBV27 and TRBJ2-1, with TRBD1 as a possible D gene (5 bases). The germline V and J ends were trimmed by 2 bases and 4 bases, with 12 bases remaining between them. CDR3 size: 15 residues. CDR1 and CDR2 from the germline V gene are MNHEY and SMNVEV (reference sequence). CDR3 sequence reads: CASSLSTGVYNEQFF. CDR3 DNA: TGTGCCAGCAGTTTAAGTACAGGTGTTTACAATGAGCAGTTCTTC.